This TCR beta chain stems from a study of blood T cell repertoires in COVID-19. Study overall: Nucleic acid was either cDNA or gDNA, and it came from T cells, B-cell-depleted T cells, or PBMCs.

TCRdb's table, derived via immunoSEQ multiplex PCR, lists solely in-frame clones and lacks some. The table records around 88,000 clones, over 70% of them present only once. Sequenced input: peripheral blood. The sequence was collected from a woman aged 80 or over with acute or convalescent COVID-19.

This CDR3 is CASSRRLGQGTDTQYF. CDR3 sequence (DNA): TGTGCCAGCAGCCGCCGACTCGGTCAAGGCACAGATACGCAGTATTTT. The chain recombines TRBV11-2 with TRBJ2-3; unclear D gene. The ends were cut back, 5 bases at V and 1 base at J, with 16 bases in the middle. Germline V CDR1 and CDR2: SGHAT, FQNNGV. The CDR3 covers 16 residues.